A single TCR beta chain is shown here with its context. Antigen: not known. Germline V gene sequence: CDR1 MNHNS, CDR2 SASEGT. The CDR3 has 14 residues. V lost 2 bases to trimming and J lost 0 bases, with 7 bases between them. This entry comes from a study of T cell responses to AZD1222 COVID-19 vaccine. Findings and caveats of the study: It should be noted that donors were predominantly white British and more often female, and clonal diversity was possibly underestimated.

The protocol was immunoSEQ multiplex PCR, while the TCRdb copy is restricted to in-frame clones and leaves out a portion. The sample has approximately 130,000 clones; roughly 91% are singletons. The sequences come from peripheral blood, collected on day 0 of MenACWY control vaccination. The sequence was collected from an adult in good health. This chain uses TRBV6-1 with TRBJ1-1; D not certain. DNA for the CDR3: TGTGCCAGCAGTGAAAGAGGCCTGAACACTGAAGCTTTCTTT. Its protein is CASSERGLNTEAFF.